Reported below is one T cell receptor (beta chain). The antigen remains unidentified. This entry is derived from a study of prognosis after radiotherapy for stage I lung cancer. Study background: Fourteen of the patients presented with newly diagnosed primary stage I lung tumors; roughly five had oligometastatic NSCLC following surgical resection of the primary tumor. Non-small cell lung cancer patients were all deemed medically inoperable. The study's findings and limits: Among expanded TCR clones, tumor specificity was not determined.

Among the patients, all were node-negative on CT and PET/CT, and none had received prior chemotherapy or radiotherapy or had other malignancies. From genomic DNA, two-round multiplex PCR was used to amplify TCR beta CDR3. Every TRBV and TRBJ gene had its own specific primer in first-round PCR. TCRdb processed the multiplex PCR reads anew with MiXCR; each CDR3 protein has one entry. The table shows about 18,000 distinct CDR3 sequences, with around 40% occurring only once. CDR3 length: 11 amino acids. Germline assignment: CDR1 GTSNPN and CDR2 SVGIG (reference sequence). Between the trimmed V and J ends, which lost 8 bases and 3 bases, there was a span of 10 bases.

This clonotype was obtained from a donor aged 50 or older with non-small cell lung cancer. V and J are TRBV30 and TRBJ1-1; tentative D call: TRBD1 (5 bases). Material: PBMCs, obtained before or after stereotactic body radiation therapy (not recorded which). DNA for the CDR3: TGTGCCGACGGAGGGGACACTGAAGCTTTCTTT. It specifies CADGGDTEAFF. Supplemented by reference TRBV30 and TRBJ1-1, the full variable domain reads SQTIHQWPATLVQPVGSPLSLECTVEGTSNPNLYWYRQAAGRGLQLLFYSVGIGQISSEVPQNLSASRPQDRQFILSSKKLLLSDSGFYLCADGGDTEAFFGQGTRLTVV.